Included here is one TCR beta chain sequence, with context. The record originates from a study of control samples from healthy donors and cancer patients. CDR3 length: 14 amino acids. V was cut by 0 bases and J by 4 bases, with 8 bases left in between. CDR1 SGHNT and CDR2 YYREEE come from the germline V gene (reference sequence). TCRdb's copy holds only in-frame clones and misses some; the assay was immunoSEQ multiplex PCR. The repertoire holds 75,000 to 95,000 clones, with roughly 80% as singletons. The specimen was PBMCs. V is TRBV5-4 and J is TRBJ2-4, with D tentatively TRBD1 (5 bases). This receptor was taken from a man in his 70s with lung cancer. CDR3 sequence (DNA): TGTGCCAGCAGCTTGGAGGGGCCGAAAAACATTCAGTACTTC. This translates into CASSLEGPKNIQYF.